The present TCR beta chain was sequenced within a study of shared clonotypes between healthy human individuals. Profiling relied on immunoSEQ multiplex PCR, and the TCRdb table lists in-frame clones only, not all of them. This table has a few million clones, more than 90% appearing once. The CDR3 totals 18 residues. The V and J ends lost 5 bases and 2 bases, in that order; junction bases with no gene match: 11. CDR1 and CDR2 from the germline V gene are SGDLS and YYNGEE. Sequencing was done on a sample of naive CD4+ T cells sorted from blood. Subset in this sample: CD45RA+ positively selected. The chain links TRBV9 to TRBJ1-6, with TRBD1 matching 9 bases. This clonotype was obtained from a man aged 18 to 30 in good health. CDR3 in DNA: TGTGCCAGCAGTGATAGGACAGGGGAACTTCCCTATAATTCACCCCTCCACTTT. This codes for CASSDRTGELPYNSPLHF.